This TCR beta chain was profiled in a study of blood T cells in healthy people across ages. Study-wide points: With age, beta diversity per million T cells declined roughly linearly, significantly by about 37. CMV status of donors was unknown, possibly confounding expanded clonotype changes.

The second PCR ran roughly 7 to 12 cycles with a sample-barcoded 5' primer and J-beta primers. The yield of each sample was at least 3 million CDR3-containing paired-end reads. TCRdb itself ran the 5' RACE reads through MiXCR, one entry per CDR3 protein. This sample has about 1.4 million distinct CDR3 sequences, with around 55% found just once. CDR1 MDHEN and CDR2 SYDVKM come from the germline V gene. V dropped 8 bases and J dropped 6 bases, with 23 bases sitting between them. CDR3 length equals 17 residues. Turning to this clonotype: The target antigen is unknown.

Sequenced input: blood. This receptor was identified in a man younger than 35 in good health. V and J are TRBV28 and TRBJ1-6; D remains unclear. Written as DNA, the CDR3 is TGTGCCAGCGAGTCGAACCCCCCGACAAGTTCTAATTCACCCCTCCACTTT. Protein: CASESNPPTSSNSPLHF.